By share, the clone carrying this TCR beta chain counts as hyperexpanded. These data originate in a study of T cell repertoires in ileal Crohn's disease. About the study: About half received postoperative treatment, roughly ten with thiopurines and roughly 20 anti-TNF.

The repertoire was sequenced with immunoSEQ multiplex PCR; TCRdb's copy has only in-frame clones and lacks some. The table shows around 4,500 clones, with 69% occurring only once. J gave up 4 bases and V 4 bases, and 7 bases lay outside the gene matches. The CDR3 is 15 residues long. Germline CDR1 reads MNHNY; CDR2 reads SVGAGI (reference sequence). The clonotype originates from an adult with Crohn's disease. Source material: ileal tissue. The V gene is TRBV6-6, the J gene TRBJ2-1; TRBD2 matches 7 bases. CDR3 residues: CASSWDGGLYNEQFF. DNA for the CDR3: TGTGCCAGCAGTTGGGACGGGGGACTATACAATGAGCAGTTCTTC.